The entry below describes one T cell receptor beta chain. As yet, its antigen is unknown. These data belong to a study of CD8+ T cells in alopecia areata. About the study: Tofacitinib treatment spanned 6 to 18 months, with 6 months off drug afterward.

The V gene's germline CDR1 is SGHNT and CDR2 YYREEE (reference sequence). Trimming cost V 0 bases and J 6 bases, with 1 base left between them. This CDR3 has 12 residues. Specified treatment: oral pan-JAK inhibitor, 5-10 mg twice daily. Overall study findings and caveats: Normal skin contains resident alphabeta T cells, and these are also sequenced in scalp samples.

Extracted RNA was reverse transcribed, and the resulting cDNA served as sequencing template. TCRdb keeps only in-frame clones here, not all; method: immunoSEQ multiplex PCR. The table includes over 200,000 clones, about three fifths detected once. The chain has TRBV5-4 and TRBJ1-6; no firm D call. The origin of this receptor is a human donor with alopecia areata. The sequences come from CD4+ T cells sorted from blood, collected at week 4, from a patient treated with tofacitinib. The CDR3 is CASSLGNSPLHF. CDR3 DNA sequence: TGTGCCAGCAGCTTGGGTAATTCACCCCTCCACTTT.